This T cell receptor beta chain comes out of a study of cytomegalovirus exposure and HLA in healthy donors. Study results and limitations: Later work found that TCR association rates differed between HLA loci; DRB1 had the most and HLA-C the fewest.

Concerning this clone itself: Its target is not known.

The CDR3 has 18 amino acids. V shed 0 bases and J shed 9 bases, with 26 bases lying between them. Germline V lookup: CDR1 MGHRA, CDR2 YSYEKL. A multiplex PCR was run with 60 Vbeta primers and 13 Jbeta primers. Clones were sequenced by immunoSEQ multiplex PCR, and TCRdb holds only the in-frame ones, with some missing. Found here are some 150,000 clones, around nine tenths of them singletons; the top ten hold around 5.5%. This chain joins TRBV4-1 and TRBJ1-2, with D uncertain. Sequenced material: PBMCs. The sequence was obtained from a young woman in good health and CMV-seronegative. CDR3 DNA sequence: TGCGCCAGCAGCCAAGAGGGTGAGGCTACTGTCTTCCTATGGCGCTACACCTTC. It encodes CASSQEGEATVFLWRYTF.